These T cell receptor beta chains were read from a single sample in a study of identical twins. TCRdb fed the 5' RACE reads into MiXCR, producing one record per CDR3 protein. The sample holds just under 550,000 distinct CDR3 sequences, roughly 15% seen once. The same specimen was also included in a second study, on yellow fever vaccine responses in identical twins.

The sequencing sample was made of CD4+ T cells sorted from blood. Receptor source: a woman between 18 and 29 years old in good health. Both conserved end residues are part of each CDR3.

V: TRBV4-2; J: TRBJ2-7; CDR3: CASSQEGSGGRASEQYF
V: TRBV12-3/TRBV12-4; J: TRBJ1-4; CDR3: CASSFGEFSFGEKLFF
V: TRBV5-1; J: TRBJ1-2; CDR3: CASSTQEGGYGYTF
V: TRBV5-1; J: TRBJ2-1; CDR3: CASSLEPSGIHSESYNEQFF
V: TRBV12-5; J: TRBJ2-3; CDR3: CASGTGYTDTQYF
V: TRBV6-6; J: TRBJ2-7; CDR3: CASRSSTTYEQYF
V: TRBV7-9; J: TRBJ2-1; CDR3: CASSAGLGALFF
V: TRBV20-1; J: TRBJ2-5; CDR3: CSATGSPGTQYF
V: TRBV10-3; J: TRBJ1-5; CDR3: CAIAGQFNQPQHF
V: TRBV7-9; J: TRBJ1-1; CDR3: CASAVGGLRGAFF
V: TRBV5-1; J: TRBJ2-1; CDR3: CASSRVTTDEQFF
V: TRBV20-1; J: TRBJ1-5; CDR3: CSATGQPNQPQHF
V: TRBV12-3/TRBV12-4; J: TRBJ1-2; CDR3: CASSPGQSTNYGYTF
V: TRBV20-1; J: TRBJ2-5; CDR3: CSARNANQETQYF
V: TRBV29-1; J: TRBJ1-2; CDR3: CSVVGIRETLGYTF
V: TRBV5-1; J: TRBJ2-5; CDR3: CASSFGVGVGQETQYF
V: TRBV7-8; J: TRBJ2-5; CDR3: CASSSGTSGVQETQYF
V: TRBV5-5; J: TRBJ2-5; CDR3: CASSMEGKETQYF
V: TRBV12-3/TRBV12-4; J: TRBJ2-4; CDR3: CASSLSRGLIRAKHYTNIQYF
V: TRBV28; J: TRBJ2-7; CDR3: CASSSVRDGYEQYF
V: TRBV11-1; J: TRBJ2-1; CDR3: CASSHLAGGGNEQFF
V: TRBV7-9; J: TRBJ2-2; CDR3: CASSFQDRGNTGELFF
V: TRBV12-3/TRBV12-4; J: TRBJ1-3; CDR3: CASIQTGDRNTIYF
V: TRBV5-1; J: TRBJ2-4; CDR3: CASSLGRIDKNIQYF
V: TRBV5-1; J: TRBJ2-1; CDR3: CASNVGGLINEQFF
V: TRBV11-2; J: TRBJ2-4; CDR3: CASSRGRGAIKNIQYF
V: TRBV20-1; J: TRBJ2-5; CDR3: CSADGLAGVGETQYF